What follows describes a single T cell receptor beta chain. This specimen comes from a study of glioma-infiltrating T cells after dendritic cell vaccination. This table comes from immunoSEQ multiplex PCR, and its TCRdb copy is limited to in-frame clones, with some not included. The sample has 98,000 or so clones, less than 90% seen once. Stated time point: after dendritic cell vaccination, including at tumor progression/relapse. Germline CDR1 LNHDA, CDR2 SQIVND (reference sequence). V lost 3 bases and J 5 bases, leaving 8 bases between the germline ends. The CDR3 runs 13 residues. This specimen consisted of blood, obtained after dendritic cell vaccination. The sequence was obtained from a human donor with glioblastoma. The chain links TRBV19 to TRBJ2-1, with D unresolved. The CDR3 bases are TGTGCCAGTAGTATCCGACACAACAATGAGCAGTTCTTC. Translation: CASSIRHNNEQFF.